What follows are 21 T cell receptor beta chains derived from one specimen sequenced in a study of shared clonotypes between healthy human individuals. Profiled with immunoSEQ multiplex PCR; TCRdb holds only in-frame clones, not every one. The table lists around 1.1 million clones, around 78% of them singletons, with roughly 0.61% in the top ten. The sequencing input was memory CD4+ T cells from PBMCs. Subset reported: CD45RA-negative fraction. The receptor set was obtained from a man aged 18-30 years in good health. Some clones in this sample may be carry-over from other donors' samples.

This clone came up a few times. The CDR3 bases are TGTGCCAGCAGCTCTAGCGGGAGGGCCACAGATACGCAGTATTTT. Amino acid sequence: CASSSSGRATDTQYF. The chain carries TRBV5-4 and TRBJ2-3, with 12 bases identical to TRBD2. This CDR3 spans 15 amino acids. With 3 bases clipped from V and 2 bases from J, the junction kept 1 base outside the gene matches. Germline V gives CDR1 SGHNT, CDR2 YYREEE (reference sequence).

V usage is TRBV7-2 and J usage is TRBJ2-2, with 8 positions matching TRBD2. The CDR3 has 14 amino acids. V trimming: 5 bases; J trimming: 6 bases; junction bases outside the gene matches: 5. Germline V gene sequence: CDR1 SGHTA, CDR2 FQGNSA. The CDR3 protein is CASSPRTSPGELFF. CDR3 DNA sequence: TGTGCCAGCAGCCCGCGGACTAGCCCCGGGGAGCTGTTTTTT.

As for this clone: An end of the junction does not agree with germline; a read error may underlie this. This chain links TRBV7-2 with TRBJ1-3; TRBD1 matches 8 bases. The CDR3 extends over 13 amino acids. Germline V gene lookup returns CDR1 SGHTA and CDR2 FQGNSA. The CDR3 nucleotides are TGTGCCAGCAGCGACGACCCGACAGGGGTTGGGGGTTTT. Protein sequence: CASSDDPTGVGGF.

This chain uses TRBV5-1 with TRBJ2-7, with a tentative D call TRBD1 (5 bases). Germline V gene data show CDR1 as SGHRS and CDR2 as YFSETQ. The CDR3 consists of 13 residues. Deletions cut 0 bases from V and 6 bases from J, with 10 bases between. The CDR3 protein is CASSLVGVGEQYF. The CDR3 bases are TGCGCCAGCAGCTTGGTAGGGGTGGGCGAGCAGTACTTC.

The gene calls are TRBV18 and TRBJ2-7, with 11 bases lining up with TRBD1. The germline CDR1 and CDR2 sequences are KGHSH and LQKENI. The CDR3 has 14 residues. V trimming: 4 bases; J trimming: 3 bases; junction bases outside the gene matches: 2. The CDR3 sequence: CASSQGQGGYEQYF. CDR3 coding DNA: TGTGCCAGCTCACAGGGACAGGGGGGCTACGAGCAGTACTTC.

The chain employs TRBV19 and TRBJ1-4; D is uncertain. The germline V gene has CDR1 LNHDA and CDR2 SQIVND (reference sequence). V lost 6 bases, J lost 6 bases, and 14 bases lay in between. The CDR3 has 14 residues. The CDR3 DNA reads TGTGCCAGTAGGTCACGGTCGGAGTATGAAAAACTGTTTTTT. Residues: CASRSRSEYEKLFF.

J is TRBJ1-1 and V is TRBV5-4, with D possibly matching TRBD1 (5 bases). V was cut by 5 bases and J by 6 bases, with 20 bases left in between. The CDR3 totals 15 residues. Germline values: CDR1 SGHNT, CDR2 YYREEE (reference sequence). The CDR3 nucleotides are TGTGCCAGCAGGGCCCTCCCCGGGGGGATCGCTGAAGCTTTCTTT. Translated, it gives CASRALPGGIAEAFF.

The chain is built from TRBV15 and TRBJ2-3; D is undetermined. The CDR3 has 16 residues. CDR1 LNHNV and CDR2 YYDKDF come from the germline V gene (reference sequence). V lost 0 bases and J 0 bases, leaving 10 bases between the germline ends. The CDR3 spells CATSRDSQRSTDTQYF. The CDR3 nucleotides are TGTGCCACCAGCAGAGACTCTCAGAGAAGCACAGATACGCAGTATTTT. Variable domain in full (rest from reference TRBV15 and TRBJ2-3): DAMVIQNPRYQVTQFGKPVTLSCSQTLNHNVMYWYQQKSSQAPKLLFHYYDKDFNNEADTPDNFQSRRPNTSFCFLDIRSPGLGDTAMYLCATSRDSQRSTDTQYFGPGTRLTVL.

The chain carries TRBV2 and TRBJ2-2, with 13 bases matching TRBD2. V dropped 4 bases and J dropped 5; count of bases not matched to a gene: 4. The CDR3 has 16 amino acids. From germline, CDR1 is SNHLY and CDR2 FYNNEI. CDR3 loop: CASSGTSGSRTGELFF. The CDR3 DNA sequence: TGTGCCAGCAGTGGGACTAGCGGGAGTCGAACCGGGGAGCTGTTTTTT.

The rearrangement links TRBV29-1 to TRBJ2-5; 8 bases align to TRBD1. Germline CDR1 SQVTM, CDR2 ANQGSEA. The V and J ends lost 6 bases and 2 bases, in that order; junction bases with no gene match: 8. The CDR3 spans 14 residues. The chain's CDR3 is CSVTGVGGQETQYF. The CDR3 nucleotides read TGCAGCGTGACAGGGGTCGGGGGACAAGAGACCCAGTACTTC.

V is TRBV11-3 and J is TRBJ2-2; D is perhaps TRBD2 (6 bases). The germline gives CDR1 SGHNT, CDR2 YENEEA. The CDR3 covers 15 residues. Trimming pared 4 bases from V and 6 bases from J, leaving 15 bases between. This chain's CDR3 is CASSSRLDSAGELFF. In DNA form, the CDR3 reads TGTGCCAGCAGCTCCCGACTAGATAGCGCCGGGGAGCTGTTTTTT.

This clone was counted between two and nine times. The rearrangement uses TRBV4-2 and TRBJ1-2; 8 nucleotides line up with TRBD1. Germline values: CDR1 LGHNA, CDR2 YNFKEQ. The CDR3 consists of 15 residues. The trim removed 1 base at V and 5 bases at J, leaving 6 bases unmatched. The CDR3 here is CASSQGRGPQYGYTF. In DNA form, the CDR3 reads TGTGCCAGCAGCCAAGGCAGGGGGCCCCAGTATGGCTACACCTTC.

The chain employs TRBV28 and TRBJ2-7; possibly TRBD1 for D (5 bases). The germline V gene encodes CDR1 MDHEN and CDR2 SYDVKM. The V and J ends lost 7 bases and 1 base respectively, with 11 bases between them. The CDR3 runs to 13 residues. CDR3 bases: TGTGCCAGCACCCCAGGGATTTCCTACGAGCAGTACTTC. This translates into CASTPGISYEQYF. Supplemented by reference TRBV28 and TRBJ2-7, the full variable domain reads DVKVTQSSRYLVKRTGEKVFLECVQDMDHENMFWYRQDPGLGLRLIYFSYDVKMKEKGDIPEGYSVSREKKERFSLILESASTNQTSMYLCASTPGISYEQYFGPGTRLTVT.

The rearrangement uses TRBV5-1 and TRBJ1-5, with D possibly being TRBD1 (6 bases). Trimming stripped 0 bases from V and 6 bases from J, with 13 bases between. From germline, CDR1 is SGHRS and CDR2 YFSETQ. The CDR3 is made up of 15 amino acids. This CDR3 is CASSLDGGAGQPQHF. In nucleotides, the CDR3 is TGCGCCAGCAGCTTGGATGGGGGGGCGGGTCAGCCCCAGCATTTT.

This clone was seen only once. The sample holds other DNA sequences that translate to the same CDR3. This chain connects TRBV28 to TRBJ2-6, with D possibly being TRBD1 (5 bases). V lost 6 bases and J lost 2, with 11 bases in between. Germline V gene sequence: CDR1 MDHEN, CDR2 SYDVKM. The CDR3 loop spans 15 amino acids. The CDR3 protein is CASSLTGAGANVLTF. In DNA form, the CDR3 reads TGTGCCAGCAGCCTTACAGGTGCTGGGGCCAACGTCCTGACTTTC.

CDR3 coding DNA: TGTGCCAGTAGTATCCGTCCAGGGGCTCTGACTAACTATGGCTACACCTTC. Translation: CASSIRPGALTNYGYTF. The chain is built from TRBV19 and TRBJ1-2; D may be TRBD1 (6 bases). V was pared by 3 bases and J by 0 bases, with 17 bases between. CDR3 length: 17 residues. The germline V gene has CDR1 LNHDA and CDR2 SQIVND (reference sequence).

The V call is TRBV2, the J call TRBJ1-1; D might be TRBD1 (5 bases). Per the germline V gene, CDR1 is SNHLY and CDR2 is FYNNEI. The CDR3 covers 12 residues. V shed 7 bases and J shed 6 bases, with 12 bases lying between them. The CDR3 sequence is CASTQRGPEAFF. In nucleotides, the CDR3 is TGTGCCAGCACCCAGAGGGGCCCTGAAGCTTTCTTT.

This clone has ten or more counts. The rearrangement uses TRBV7-3 and TRBJ2-3; D may be TRBD2 (5 bases). Per the germline V gene, CDR1 is SGHTA and CDR2 is FQGTGA. The V gene lost 1 base and the J gene lost 6 bases, with 11 bases spanning the gap. The CDR3 is made up of 14 amino acids. DNA of the CDR3: TGTGCCAGCAGCTTAAGGCTAGGAGGCGATACGCAGTATTTT. It yields the protein CASSLRLGGDTQYF.

The gene calls are TRBV15 and TRBJ1-5; unclear D gene. Trimming stripped 0 bases from V and 5 bases from J, with 5 bases between. The germline V gene has CDR1 LNHNV and CDR2 YYDKDF (reference sequence). CDR3 length: 13 amino acids. The CDR3, as DNA: TGTGCCACCAGCAGAGACATAGATCAGCCCCAGCATTTT. Its protein product is CATSRDIDQPQHF.

The DNA of the CDR3 is TGTGCCAGCAGTTCGAACAGGGGGTCATCGAAGACCCAGTACTTC. This translates into CASSSNRGSSKTQYF. The V and J genes are TRBV6-5 and TRBJ2-5, with 8 bases that match TRBD1. The germline V gene encodes CDR1 MNHEY and CDR2 SVGAGI. This CDR3 has 15 amino acids. V lost 4 bases to trimming and J lost 6 bases; unmatched junction nucleotides: 10.

The V gene is TRBV2, the J gene TRBJ1-4; D is unclear. Trimming took 2 bases from V and 6 from J, leaving 4 bases between them. The CDR3 is 12 residues long. CDR1 SNHLY and CDR2 FYNNEI come from the germline V gene. Here the CDR3 reads CASSELHEKLFF. The CDR3, as DNA: TGTGCCAGCAGTGAACTACATGAAAAACTGTTTTTT.